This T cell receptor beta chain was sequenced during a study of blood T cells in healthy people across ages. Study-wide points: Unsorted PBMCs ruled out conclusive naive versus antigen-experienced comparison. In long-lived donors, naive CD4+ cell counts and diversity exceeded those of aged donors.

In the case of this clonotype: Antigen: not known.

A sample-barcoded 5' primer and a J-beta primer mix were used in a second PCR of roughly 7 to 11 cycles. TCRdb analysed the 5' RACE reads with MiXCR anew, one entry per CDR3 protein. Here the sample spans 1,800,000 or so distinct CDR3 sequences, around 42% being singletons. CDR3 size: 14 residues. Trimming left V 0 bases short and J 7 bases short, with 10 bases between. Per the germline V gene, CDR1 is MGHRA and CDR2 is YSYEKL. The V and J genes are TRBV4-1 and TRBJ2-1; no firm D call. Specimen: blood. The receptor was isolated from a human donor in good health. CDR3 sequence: CASSQDPTVNEQFF. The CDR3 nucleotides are TGCGCCAGCAGCCAAGACCCGACGGTTAATGAGCAGTTCTTC.